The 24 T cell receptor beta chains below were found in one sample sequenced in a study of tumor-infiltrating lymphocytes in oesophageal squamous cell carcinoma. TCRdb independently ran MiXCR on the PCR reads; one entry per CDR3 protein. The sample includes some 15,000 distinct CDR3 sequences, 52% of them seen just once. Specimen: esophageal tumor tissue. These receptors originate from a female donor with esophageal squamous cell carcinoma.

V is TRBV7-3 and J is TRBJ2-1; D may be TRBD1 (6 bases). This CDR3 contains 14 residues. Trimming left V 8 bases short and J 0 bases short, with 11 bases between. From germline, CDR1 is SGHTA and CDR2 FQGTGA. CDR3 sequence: CASSIRGSYNEQFF. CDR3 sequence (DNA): TGTGCCAGCTCCATCAGGGGCTCCTACAATGAGCAGTTCTTC.

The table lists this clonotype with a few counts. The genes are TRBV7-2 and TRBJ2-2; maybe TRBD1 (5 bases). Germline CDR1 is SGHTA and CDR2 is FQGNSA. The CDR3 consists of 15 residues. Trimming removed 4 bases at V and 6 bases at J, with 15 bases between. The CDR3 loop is CASSSLQGSSGELFF. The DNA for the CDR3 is TGTGCCAGCAGCTCCTTGCAGGGTAGTTCCGGGGAGCTGTTTTTT.

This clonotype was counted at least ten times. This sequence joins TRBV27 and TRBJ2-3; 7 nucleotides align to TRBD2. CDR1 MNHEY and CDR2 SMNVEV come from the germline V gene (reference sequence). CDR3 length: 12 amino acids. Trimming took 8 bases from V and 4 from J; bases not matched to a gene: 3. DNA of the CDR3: TGTGCCAGCGGCACTAGCGCAGATACGCAGTATTTT. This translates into CASGTSADTQYF.

The DNA of the CDR3 is TGTGCCAGCAGCCAAAGGGGTTCCTTCTCCTACGAGCAGTACTTC. This sequence encodes CASSQRGSFSYEQYF. The chain links TRBV7-2 to TRBJ2-7; a weak D match, TRBD1 (5 bases). Looked up from germline, CDR1 is SGHTA and CDR2 is FQGNSA. The CDR3 extends over 15 amino acids. V lost 5 bases and J lost 0, with 14 bases in between.

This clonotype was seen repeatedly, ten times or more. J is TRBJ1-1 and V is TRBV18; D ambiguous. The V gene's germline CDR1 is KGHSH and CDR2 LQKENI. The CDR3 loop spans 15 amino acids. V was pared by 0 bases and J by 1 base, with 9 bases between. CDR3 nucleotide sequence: TGTGCCAGCTCACCACCGGCGAGAGGGAACACTGAAGCTTTCTTT. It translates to CASSPPARGNTEAFF.

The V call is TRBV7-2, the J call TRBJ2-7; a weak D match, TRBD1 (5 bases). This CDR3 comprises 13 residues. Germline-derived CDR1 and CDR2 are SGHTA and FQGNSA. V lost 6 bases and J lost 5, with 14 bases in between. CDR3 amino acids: CASSQGFLNEQYF. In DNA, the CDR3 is TGTGCCAGCAGTCAGGGTTTTTTGAACGAGCAGTACTTC. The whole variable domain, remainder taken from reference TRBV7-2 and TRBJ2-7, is GAGVSQSPSNKVTEKGKDVELRCDPISGHTALYWYRQSLGQGLEFLIYFQGNSAPDKSGLPSDRFSAERTGGSVSTLTIQRTQQEDSAVYLCASSQGFLNEQYFGPGTRLTVT.

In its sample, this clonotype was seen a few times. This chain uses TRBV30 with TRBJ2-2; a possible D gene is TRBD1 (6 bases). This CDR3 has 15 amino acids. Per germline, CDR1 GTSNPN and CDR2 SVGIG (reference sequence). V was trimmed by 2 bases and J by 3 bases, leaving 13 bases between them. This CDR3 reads CAWSLTNRDTGELFF. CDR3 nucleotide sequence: TGTGCCTGGAGTTTGACGAACAGGGACACCGGGGAGCTGTTTTTT. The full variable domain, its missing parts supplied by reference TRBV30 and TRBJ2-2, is SQTIHQWPATLVQPVGSPLSLECTVEGTSNPNLYWYRQAAGRGLQLLFYSVGIGQISSEVPQNLSASRPQDRQFILSSKKLLLSDSGFYLCAWSLTNRDTGELFFGEGSRLTVL.

The CDR3 DNA reads TGTGCCAGCAGCCGGACTAGCGGCCATTACCCCACAGATACGCAGTATTTT. Protein product: CASSRTSGHYPTDTQYF. The chain carries TRBV7-6 and TRBJ2-3, with TRBD2 matching over 10 bases. CDR1 is SGHVS and CDR2 is FNYEAQ in the germline V gene. The CDR3 length is 17 residues. J was trimmed by 2 bases and V by 5 bases; bases with no gene match: 10.

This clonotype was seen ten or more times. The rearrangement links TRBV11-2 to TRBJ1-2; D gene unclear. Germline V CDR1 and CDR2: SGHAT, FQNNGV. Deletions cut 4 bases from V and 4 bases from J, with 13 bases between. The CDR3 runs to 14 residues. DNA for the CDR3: TGTGCCAGCAGCTCACGGACCGCATCCTATGGCTACACCTTC. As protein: CASSSRTASYGYTF.

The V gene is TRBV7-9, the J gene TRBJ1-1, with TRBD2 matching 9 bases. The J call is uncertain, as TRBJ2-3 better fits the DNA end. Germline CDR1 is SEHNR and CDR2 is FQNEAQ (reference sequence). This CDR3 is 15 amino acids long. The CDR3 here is CASSLRAGGSDTQYF. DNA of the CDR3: TGTGCCAGCAGCTTACGAGCGGGGGGTTCAGATACGCAGTATTTT.

CDR3 amino acids: CASSLDRRQPQETQYF. The CDR3 DNA is TGTGCCAGCAGCTTAGATCGCAGGCAACCCCAAGAGACCCAGTACTTC. The chain is built from TRBV7-2 and TRBJ2-5; D is ambiguous. The germline gives CDR1 SGHTA, CDR2 FQGNSA. CDR3 size: 16 residues. The V and J ends lost 1 base and 1 base respectively, with 13 bases between them.

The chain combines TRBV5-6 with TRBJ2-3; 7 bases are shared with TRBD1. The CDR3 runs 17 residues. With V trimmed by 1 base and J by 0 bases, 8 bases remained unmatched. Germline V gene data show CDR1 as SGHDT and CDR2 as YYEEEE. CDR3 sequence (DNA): TGTGCCAGCAGCTTGTTCGGGGACAGTTCCAGCACAGATACGCAGTATTTT. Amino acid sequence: CASSLFGDSSSTDTQYF.

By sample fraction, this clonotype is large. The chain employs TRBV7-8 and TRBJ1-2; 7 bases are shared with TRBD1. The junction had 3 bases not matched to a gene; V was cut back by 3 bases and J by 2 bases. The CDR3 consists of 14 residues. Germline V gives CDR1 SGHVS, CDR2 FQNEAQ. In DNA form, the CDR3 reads TGTGCCAGCAGCTTCAAACAGGGGAACTATGGCTACACCTTC. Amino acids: CASSFKQGNYGYTF.

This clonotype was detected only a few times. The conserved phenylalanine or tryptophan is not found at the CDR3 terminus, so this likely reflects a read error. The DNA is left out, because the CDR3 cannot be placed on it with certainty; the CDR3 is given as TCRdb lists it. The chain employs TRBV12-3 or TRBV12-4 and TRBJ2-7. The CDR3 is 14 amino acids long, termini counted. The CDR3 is CASTQTNYGYTFGS.

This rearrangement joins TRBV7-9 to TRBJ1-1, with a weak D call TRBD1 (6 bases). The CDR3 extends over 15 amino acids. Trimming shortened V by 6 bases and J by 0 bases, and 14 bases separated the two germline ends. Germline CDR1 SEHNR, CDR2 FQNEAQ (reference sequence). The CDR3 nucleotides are TGTGCCAGCAGGGACCCGGGACAAATGAACACTGAAGCTTTCTTT. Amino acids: CASRDPGQMNTEAFF.

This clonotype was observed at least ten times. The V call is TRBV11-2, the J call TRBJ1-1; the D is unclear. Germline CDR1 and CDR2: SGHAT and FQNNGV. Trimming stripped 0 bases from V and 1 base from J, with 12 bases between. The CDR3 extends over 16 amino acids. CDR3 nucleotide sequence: TGTGCCAGCAGCTTAGATTGGATTGGATCGAACACTGAAGCTTTCTTT. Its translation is CASSLDWIGSNTEAFF.

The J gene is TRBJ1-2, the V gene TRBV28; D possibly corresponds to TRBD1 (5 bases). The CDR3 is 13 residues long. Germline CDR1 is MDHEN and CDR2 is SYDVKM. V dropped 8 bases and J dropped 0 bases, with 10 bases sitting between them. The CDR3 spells CASGDLANYGYTF. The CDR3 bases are TGTGCCAGCGGGGACCTAGCTAACTATGGCTACACCTTC.

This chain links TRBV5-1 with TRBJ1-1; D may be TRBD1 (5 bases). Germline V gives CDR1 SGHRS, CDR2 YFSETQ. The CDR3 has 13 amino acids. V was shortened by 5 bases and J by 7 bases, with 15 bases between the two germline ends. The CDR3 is CASSPTGDREAFF. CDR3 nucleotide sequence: TGCGCCAGCAGTCCGACGGGGGACCGTGAAGCTTTCTTT.

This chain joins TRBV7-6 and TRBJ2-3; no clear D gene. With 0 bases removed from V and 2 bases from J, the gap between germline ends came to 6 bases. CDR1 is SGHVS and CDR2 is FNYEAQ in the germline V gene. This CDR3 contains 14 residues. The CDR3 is CASSLAHTTDTQYF. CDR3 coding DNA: TGTGCCAGCAGCTTAGCGCACACCACAGATACGCAGTATTTT.

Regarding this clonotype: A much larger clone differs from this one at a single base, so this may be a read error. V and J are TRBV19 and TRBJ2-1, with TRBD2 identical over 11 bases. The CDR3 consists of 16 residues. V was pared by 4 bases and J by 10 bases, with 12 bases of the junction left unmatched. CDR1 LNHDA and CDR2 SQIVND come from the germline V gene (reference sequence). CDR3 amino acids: CASSKELAGVGYEQFF. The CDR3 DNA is TGTGCCAGTAGTAAGGAACTAGCGGGAGTTGGCTACGAGCAGTTCTTC.

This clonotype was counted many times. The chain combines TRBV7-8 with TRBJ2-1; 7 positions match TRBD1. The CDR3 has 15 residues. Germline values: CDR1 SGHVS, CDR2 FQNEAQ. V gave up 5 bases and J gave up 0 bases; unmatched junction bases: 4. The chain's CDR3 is CASSQRDSSYNEQFF. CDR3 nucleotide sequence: TGTGCCAGCAGCCAAAGGGACAGCTCCTACAATGAGCAGTTCTTC.

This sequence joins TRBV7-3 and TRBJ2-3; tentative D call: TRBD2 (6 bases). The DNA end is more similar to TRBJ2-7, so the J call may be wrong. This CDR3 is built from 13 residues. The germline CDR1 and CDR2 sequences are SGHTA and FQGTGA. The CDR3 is CASSPRRGYEQYF. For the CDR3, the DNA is TGTGCCAGCAGCCCTCGGAGGGGCTACGAGCAGTACTTC.

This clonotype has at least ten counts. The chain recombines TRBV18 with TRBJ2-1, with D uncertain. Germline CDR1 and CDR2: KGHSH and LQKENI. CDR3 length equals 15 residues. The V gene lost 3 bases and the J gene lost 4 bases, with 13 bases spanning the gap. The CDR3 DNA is TGTGCCAGCTCACCGACGGACCAACTATACAATGAGCAGTTCTTC. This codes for CASSPTDQLYNEQFF.

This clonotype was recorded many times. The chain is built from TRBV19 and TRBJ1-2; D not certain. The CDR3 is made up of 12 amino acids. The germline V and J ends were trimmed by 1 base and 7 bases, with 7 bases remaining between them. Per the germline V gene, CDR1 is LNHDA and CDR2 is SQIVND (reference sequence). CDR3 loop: CASSIGPAGYTF. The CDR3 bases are TGTGCCAGTAGTATAGGGCCCGCTGGCTACACCTTC.